This is a list of T cell receptor beta chains from one sample in a study of CD8+CD57+ T cells in acquired aplastic anemia. TCRdb re-called the reads through MiXCR, storing one row per CDR3 protein. Among roughly 220,000 distinct CDR3 sequences listed, over 55% were seen once. Sequenced material: sorted CD4+, CD8+, or CD8+CD57+ T cells (not recorded which) from PBMCs. These receptors all come from a human donor with aplastic anemia. CDR3s include the opening cysteine and the closing phenylalanine or tryptophan. D genes are given only for firm matches. Clone size is given for some rows only: seen once, a few or many times, or a class if the clone is expanded.

CDR3 DNA | CDR3 protein | V gene | D gene | J gene | clone size
TGTGCCAGCACACCGGGACAGGGGAACACCGGGGAGCTGTTTTTT | CASTPGQGNTGELFF | TRBV2 | TRBD1 | TRBJ2-2 | .
TGTGCCAGTTCGCACGGGGGATGGGCTGATCAGCCCCAGCATTTT | CASSHGGWADQPQHF | TRBV19 | . | TRBJ1-5 | .
TGTGCCAGCAGCTTGGTAGCCAATCCCTACGAGCAGTACTTC | CASSLVANPYEQYF | TRBV7-9 | . | TRBJ2-7 | .
TGTGCCAGCAGCTTAGGCGTGGACAGTAATGGCTACACCTTC | CASSLGVDSNGYTF | TRBV7-6 | . | TRBJ1-2 | once
TGTGCCAGCAGCGCTACCGGGACAAATCAACTCAGCTCTGGGGCCAACGTCCTGACTTTC | CASSATGTNQLSSGANVLTF | TRBV9 | . | TRBJ2-6 | once
TGCAGTGCTAGAGATCGGAGGAAGGGGGCTGGGGATACGCAGTATTTT | CSARDRRKGAGDTQYF | TRBV20-1 | TRBD1 | TRBJ2-3 | .
TGTGCCAGCAGCCCCTATAGCGGGGCCTTTAATGAGCAGTTCTTC | CASSPYSGAFNEQFF | TRBV9 | TRBD2 | TRBJ2-1 | .
TGTGCCAGCAGCCAGACTAGCAACGCATACAATGAGCAGTTCTTC | CASSQTSNAYNEQFF | TRBV7-6 | TRBD2 | TRBJ2-1 | .
TGCGCCAGCAGCGCTGCTGGGGGTGGCTACGAGCAGTACTTC | CASSAAGGGYEQYF | TRBV5-1 | . | TRBJ2-7 | .
TGTGCCAGCAGAATTGGGACTAGCGGAGTTAGAGATACGCAGTATTTT | CASRIGTSGVRDTQYF | TRBV6-1 | TRBD2 | TRBJ2-3 | .
TGTGCCAGCAGTAGAACGGGGGGGCCGGTAGAGACCCAGTACTTC | CASSRTGGPVETQYF | TRBV6-1 | TRBD2 | TRBJ2-5 | .
TGCAGTGCCAGCCTCAAATATAGTAGCAGTGAGCAGTTCTTC | CSASLKYSSSEQFF | TRBV20-1 | . | TRBJ2-1 | few
TGCAGTGCTAGAGCCACGGGCGGGAGCTACGAGCAGTACTTC | CSARATGGSYEQYF | TRBV20-1 | TRBD2 | TRBJ2-7 | .
TGTGCCAGTAGTAATCGGCAAACCTACGAGCAGTACTTC | CASSNRQTYEQYF | TRBV19 | . | TRBJ2-7 | .
TGCAGCGTTGAATCAGGGGGGGGGCACGAGCAGTACTTC | CSVESGGGHEQYF | TRBV29-1 | . | TRBJ2-7 | .
TGTGATAGCAGCTTAGGACAGGGATCCGAGCAGTACTTC | CDSSLGQGSEQYF | TRBV7-9 | TRBD1 | TRBJ2-7 | .
TGTGCCAGCAGTGACAGGGGGCGGAGTGAAGCTTTCTTT | CASSDRGRSEAFF | TRBV6-1 | TRBD1 | TRBJ1-1 | .
TGCAGTGCTACGAGCCCGACCTCTAATGAAAAACTGTTTTTT | CSATSPTSNEKLFF | TRBV20-1 | . | TRBJ1-4 | .
TGTGCCAGCAGCTTGGGGCCGGGACTCAACACAGATACGCAGTATTTT | CASSLGPGLNTDTQYF | TRBV7-8 | . | TRBJ2-3 | few
TGCAGTGCCCCGGACCTCGGGCACAATGAGCAGTTCTTC | CSAPDLGHNEQFF | TRBV20-1 | . | TRBJ2-1 | few
TGTGCCAGGATACTAGTCGACGAGCAGTACTTC | CARILVDEQYF | TRBV9 | . | TRBJ2-7 | .
TGTGCCAGTCGCGAAGGGACAGGCCGACCTGGCGACGAGCAGTACTTC | CASREGTGRPGDEQYF | TRBV27 | TRBD1 | TRBJ2-7 | few
TGTGCCAGTAGTATCATGGGGGGCCAAGAAGCTTTCTTT | CASSIMGGQEAFF | TRBV19 | . | TRBJ1-1 | .
TGTGCCAGCAGTGAAGGGATGTCTAGCGTGACCAATGAGCAGTTCTTC | CASSEGMSSVTNEQFF | TRBV2 | . | TRBJ2-1 | .